Ten or more counts support the clone carrying this T cell receptor beta chain. The antigen is not known. TCRdb re-analysed the multiplex PCR reads in MiXCR, keeping a single row per CDR3 protein. Of around 300,000 distinct CDR3 sequences listed, roughly 30% are singletons. The lymph nodes were axillary draining lymph nodes from breast cancer patients. These data are taken from a study of breast tumors, draining lymph nodes, adjacent tissues. CDR3 length: 15 residues. Per the germline V gene, CDR1 is ENHRY and CDR2 is SYGVKD. J was trimmed by 6 bases and V by 6 bases; bases with no gene match: 8. Study conclusions and caveats: Tumor repertoires ranked between lymph nodes and nontumor tissue in diversity, with V and J gene preferences.

This clonotype originated in a female donor with breast cancer. Some clones in this sample may be carry-over from other donors' samples. Sequences were obtained from axillary lymph node tissue. This chain uses TRBV10-3 with TRBJ2-2, with 9 positions matching TRBD1. This CDR3 is CAIRPGQGGPGELFF. The CDR3 DNA reads TGTGCCATCAGACCGGGACAGGGCGGGCCCGGGGAGCTGTTTTTT.